This T cell receptor beta chain appears in the sequencing data of a study of Graves' ophthalmopathy and Graves' hyperthyroidism. At least ten counts were recorded for this clonotype. With 1 base removed from V and 6 bases from J, the gap between germline ends came to 6 bases. Per germline, CDR1 PRHDT and CDR2 FYEKMQ (reference sequence). The CDR3 spans 12 residues. As the template, RNA transcripts were used to amplify TCR beta CDR3 regions. Amplification began with first-round RT-PCR using HTBI primers, then second-round multiplex PCR was performed. TCRdb called the multiplex PCR reads again in MiXCR, with one record for every CDR3 protein. Of a few hundred thousand distinct CDR3 sequences listed, under 25% are singletons. Ophthalmopathic donors had moderate-to-severe activity, CAS ≥3 and NOSPECS ≥4, with disease that had lasted under 3 months. Lactation, pregnancy, uncontrolled infections and other autoimmune diseases were all grounds for excluding patients.

The chain recombines TRBV13 with TRBJ1-1; D is undetermined. Specimen: peripheral blood. The source is a woman aged 45-65 years with Graves' ophthalmopathy. The CDR3 DNA is TGTGCCAGCAGCTTAGTTGTTCCTGAAGCTTTCTTT. This translates into CASSLVVPEAFF.